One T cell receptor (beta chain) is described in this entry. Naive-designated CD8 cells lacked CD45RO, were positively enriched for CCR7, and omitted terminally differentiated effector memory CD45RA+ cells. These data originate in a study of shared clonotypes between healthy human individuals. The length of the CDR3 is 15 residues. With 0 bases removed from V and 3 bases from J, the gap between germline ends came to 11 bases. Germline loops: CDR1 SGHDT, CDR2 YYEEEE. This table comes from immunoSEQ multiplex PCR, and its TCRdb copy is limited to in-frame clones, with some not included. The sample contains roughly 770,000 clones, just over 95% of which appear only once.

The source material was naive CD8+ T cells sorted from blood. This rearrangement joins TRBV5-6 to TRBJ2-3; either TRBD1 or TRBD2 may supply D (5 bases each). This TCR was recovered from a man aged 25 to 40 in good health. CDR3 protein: CASSLGIGATDTQYF. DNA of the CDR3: TGTGCCAGCAGCTTGGGTATCGGGGCGACAGATACGCAGTATTTT.